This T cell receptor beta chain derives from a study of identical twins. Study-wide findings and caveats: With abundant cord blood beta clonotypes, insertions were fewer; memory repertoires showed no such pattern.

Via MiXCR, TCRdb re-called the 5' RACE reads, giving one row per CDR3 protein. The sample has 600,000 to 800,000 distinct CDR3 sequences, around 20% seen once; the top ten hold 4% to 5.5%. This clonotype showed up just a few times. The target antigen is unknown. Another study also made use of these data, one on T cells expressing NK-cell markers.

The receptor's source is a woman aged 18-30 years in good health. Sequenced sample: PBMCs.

CDR3 in amino acids: CASKTGGYSYNEQFF. The CDR3 DNA sequence: TGTGCCAGTAAAACAGGGGGCTACTCCTACAATGAGCAGTTCTTC. This chain links TRBV10-3 with TRBJ2-1; TRBD1 matches 9 bases. In germline, CDR1 is ENHRY, CDR2 SYGVKD. V gave up 10 bases and J gave up 0 bases; unmatched junction bases: 7. The CDR3 covers 15 residues.